The clone carrying this TCR beta chain occurred a few times. The entry originates in a study of CD8+CD57+ T cells in acquired aplastic anemia. Study-level background: Sequencing produced an average of about 11 million reads per healthy donor for CD4+ cells.

V lost 5 bases to trimming and J lost 0 bases, with 11 bases between them. Germline assignment: CDR1 DFQATT and CDR2 SNEGSKA (reference sequence). This CDR3 has 14 amino acids. TCR beta VDJ and CDR3 profiling used genomic DNA as template. Via MiXCR, TCRdb re-called the reads, giving one row per CDR3 protein. This repertoire shows about 110,000 distinct CDR3 sequences, 50% to 65% found once; its top ten account for about a third. The sequenced sample consisted of sorted CD4+, CD8+, or CD8+CD57+ T cells (not recorded which) from PBMCs. The TCR sequence derives from a human donor in good health, serving as a control. This chain connects TRBV20-1 to TRBJ2-1; D is possibly TRBD2 (5 bases). This CDR3 is CSAGRAGSYNEQFF. The CDR3, as DNA: TGCAGTGCTGGCCGGGCGGGCTCCTACAATGAGCAGTTCTTC.